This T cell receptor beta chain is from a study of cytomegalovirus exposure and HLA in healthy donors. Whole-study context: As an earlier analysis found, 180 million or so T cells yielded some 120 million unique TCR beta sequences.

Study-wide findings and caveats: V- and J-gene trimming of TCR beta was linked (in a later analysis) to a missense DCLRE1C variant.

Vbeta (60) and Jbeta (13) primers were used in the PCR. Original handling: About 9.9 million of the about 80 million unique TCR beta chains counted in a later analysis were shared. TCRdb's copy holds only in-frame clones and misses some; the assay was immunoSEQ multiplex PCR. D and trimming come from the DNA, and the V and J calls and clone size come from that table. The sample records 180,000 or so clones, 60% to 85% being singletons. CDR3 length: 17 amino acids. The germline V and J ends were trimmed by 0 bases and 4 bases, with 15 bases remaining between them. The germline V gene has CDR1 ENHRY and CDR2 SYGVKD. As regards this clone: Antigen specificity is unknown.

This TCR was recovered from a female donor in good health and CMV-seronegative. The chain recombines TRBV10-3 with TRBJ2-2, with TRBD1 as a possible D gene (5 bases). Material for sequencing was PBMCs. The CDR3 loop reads CAISESGFGQGTGELFF. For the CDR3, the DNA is TGTGCCATCAGTGAGTCGGGGTTCGGTCAGGGCACCGGGGAGCTGTTTTTT.